Listed below are T cell receptor beta chains from one sample, sequenced in a study of STAT3 mutations in large granular lymphocyte leukemia. Assay: immunoSEQ multiplex PCR; the TCRdb copy retains only in-frame clones and omits some. The sample has approximately 10,000 clones; more than 70% are singletons. Sequenced sample: peripheral blood mononuclear cells. The receptors were sampled from a man in his fifties or sixties with T-cell large granular lymphocyte leukemia. Some clones in this sample may be carry-over from other donors' samples. Both conserved end residues are part of each CDR3. The D gene is left open where the match is weak. Expanded clones are given a class, and other clones once, few, many or no size at all.

abundance	j_gene	v_gene	d_gene	CDR3aa	CDR3nt
.	TRBJ2-1	TRBV30	.	CAEGGSYNEQFF	TGTGCCGAGGGGGGCTCCTACAATGAGCAGTTCTTC
.	TRBJ1-2	TRBV2	.	CWGGDGGYGYTF	TGCTGGGGTGGGGACGGGGGCTATGGCTACACCTTC
.	TRBJ1-3	TRBV5-1	TRBD1	CASSLRLTGSAGNTIYF	TGCGCCAGCAGCTTGCGATTGACAGGGTCTGCCGGAAACACCATATATTTT
.	TRBJ1-6	TRBV12-2	.	CASRLWWGNSPLHF	TGTGCAAGTCGCTTATGGTGGGGTAATTCACCCCTCCACTTT
.	TRBJ1-1	TRBV19	.	CASSTLPGEAFF	TGTGCCAGTAGTACCCTACCGGGTGAAGCTTTCTTT
.	TRBJ1-5	TRBV5-1	.	CASSLDPGVQPQHF	TGCGCCAGCAGCTTGGACCCAGGGGTTCAGCCCCAGCATTTT
.	TRBJ2-5	TRBV18	.	CASSPLDIGRRGETQYF	TGTGCCAGCTCACCCCTGGACATCGGACGGAGGGGAGAGACCCAGTACTTC
.	TRBJ2-5	TRBV15	TRBD1	CATSRGGQGRETQYF	TGTGCCACCAGCAGAGGAGGACAGGGCCGAGAGACCCAGTACTTC
.	TRBJ1-1	TRBV19	TRBD1	CASSPRTGKRPEAFF	TGTGCCAGTAGTCCTCGGACAGGGAAGAGGCCTGAAGCTTTCTTT
.	TRBJ2-5	TRBV5-1	.	CASSYSGGEETQYF	TGCGCCAGCAGCTATTCTGGAGGAGAAGAGACCCAGTACTTC
.	TRBJ1-2	TRBV30	.	CAWIRGQGTLTSGYTF	TGTGCCTGGATACGAGGGCAGGGGACCTTGACTTCTGGCTACACCTTC
.	TRBJ2-2	TRBV6-6	.	CASSPRGGGGGELFF	TGTGCCAGCAGCCCCCGTGGGGGTGGGGGCGGGGAGCTGTTTTTT
.	TRBJ1-5	TRBV4-3	.	CASSQEEPPSSNQPQHF	TGCGCCAGCAGCCAAGAAGAGCCGCCGTCCTCCAATCAGCCCCAGCATTTT
.	TRBJ1-2	TRBV27	.	CASSLSGVGGYTF	TGTGCCAGCAGTTTATCTGGGGTGGGGGGCTACACCTTC
.	TRBJ2-1	TRBV11-2	.	CASSLGYNEQFF	TGTGCCAGCAGCTTGGGCTACAATGAGCAGTTCTTC
.	TRBJ2-2	TRBV5-6	.	CASSFPGWTGELFF	TGTGCCAGCAGCTTTCCAGGATGGACCGGGGAGCTGTTTTTT
.	TRBJ1-2	TRBV25-1	TRBD1	CASSESGGRGLYGYTF	TGTGCCAGCAGTGAAAGCGGTGGGAGGGGGCTTTATGGCTACACCTTC
.	TRBJ1-5	TRBV30	.	CAWSGLVGGPQHF	TGTGCCTGGAGTGGACTCGTGGGAGGGCCCCAGCATTTT
.	TRBJ2-1	TRBV6-6	.	CASSLQGPYNEQFF	TGTGCCAGCAGTTTACAGGGACCGTACAATGAGCAGTTCTTC
.	TRBJ2-7	TRBV7-8	TRBD2	CASSLGLAGDPYEQYF	TGTGCCAGCAGCTTAGGCTTAGCGGGAGATCCCTACGAGCAGTACTTC
.	TRBJ1-6	TRBV27	.	CASSLSSNSPLHF	TGTGCCAGCAGTTTATCGAGCAATTCACCCCTCCACTTT
.	TRBJ2-1	TRBV27	.	CASSLGGTWNEQFF	TGTGCCAGCAGTCTAGGGGGGACTTGGAATGAGCAGTTCTTC
.	TRBJ2-5	TRBV5-1	TRBD1	CASSLWGQGQETQYF	TGCGCCAGCAGCTTGTGGGGACAGGGCCAAGAGACCCAGTACTTC
.	TRBJ2-3	TRBV28	.	CASSLPALISTDTQYF	TGTGCCAGCAGTTTACCAGCGCTGATAAGCACAGATACGCAGTATTTT
.	TRBJ1-1	TRBV18	.	CASSPGPGFGEAFF	TGTGCCAGCTCACCAGGGCCAGGGTTCGGTGAAGCTTTCTTT
.	TRBJ2-7	TRBV5-1	.	CASSWGTSYEQYF	TGCGCCAGCAGCTGGGGGACTTCCTACGAGCAGTACTTC
.	TRBJ2-7	TRBV27	.	CASSLNGESYEQYF	TGTGCCAGCAGTTTAAATGGGGAGAGTTACGAGCAGTACTTC
.	TRBJ1-1	TRBV4-1	.	CASSPVAGFSNTEAFF	TGCGCCAGCAGCCCTGTGGCCGGTTTCTCTAACACTGAAGCTTTCTTT
few	TRBJ2-3	TRBV29-1	TRBD2	CSAMTSGSGVNTQYF	TGCAGCGCTATGACTAGCGGGAGTGGGGTGAATACGCAGTATTTT
.	TRBJ2-7	TRBV19	.	CASSFSGEAYEQYF	TGTGCCAGTAGCTTCTCCGGAGAGGCGTACGAGCAGTACTTC
.	TRBJ2-7	TRBV4-1	.	CASSRHARGESYEQYF	TGCGCCAGCAGCCGGCACGCCAGGGGGGAATCCTACGAGCAGTACTTC
.	TRBJ2-2	TRBV7-9	TRBD2	CASSPQGGANTGELFF	TGTGCCAGCAGCCCCCAGGGAGGGGCTAACACCGGGGAGCTGTTTTTT
.	TRBJ1-4	TRBV15	.	CATSRSPSATNEKLFF	TGTGCCACCAGCAGATCCCCGAGTGCAACTAATGAAAAACTGTTTTTT
.	TRBJ2-5	TRBV4-1	.	CASSQVRGETQYF	TGCGCCAGCAGCCAAGTCAGGGGAGAGACCCAGTACTTC
.	TRBJ1-5	TRBV2	TRBD1	CASSNQGDRNQPQHF	TGTGCCAGCTCCAATCAGGGGGATCGCAATCAGCCCCAGCATTTT
.	TRBJ2-1	TRBV27	TRBD2	CASTTISGGYNEQFF	TGTGCCAGCACCACAATTAGCGGGGGTTACAATGAGCAGTTCTTC
.	TRBJ1-2	TRBV27	TRBD1	CASSRQGTITGYGYTF	TGTGCCAGCAGTAGACAGGGGACTATCACAGGGTATGGCTACACCTTC
.	TRBJ1-6	TRBV6-5	.	CASSYSDRRNSPLHF	TGTGCCAGCAGTTACTCGGACCGGAGGAATTCACCCCTCCACTTT
.	TRBJ2-4	TRBV4-3	.	CASSPGLGNIQYF	TGCGCCAGCAGCCCGGGACTGGGCAACATTCAGTACTTC
.	TRBJ1-1	TRBV28	.	CASRGGGQNTEAFF	TGTGCCAGCAGGGGTGGGGGACAGAACACTGAAGCTTTCTTT